A single sample is the source of the 15 T cell receptor beta chains below, sequenced in a study of T cell repertoires in cytomegalovirus infection. TCRdb re-called the reads with MiXCR, one entry per CDR3 protein. This table has 900,000 to 950,000 distinct CDR3 sequences, around 29% appearing once. The antigens of these receptors remain unknown. The sequences come from cultured CD8+ T cells from PBMCs, collected from culture after CMV antigen stimulation. Receptor source: a human donor in good health (CMV status not recorded). Some clones in this sample may be carry-over from other donors' samples.

The chain links TRBV10-3 to TRBJ2-5; D is undetermined. Germline V CDR1 and CDR2: ENHRY, SYGVKD. V lost 1 base and J lost 5, with 5 bases in between. CDR3 length equals 12 residues. The CDR3 sequence: CAISELIETQYF. CDR3 DNA sequence: TGTGCCATCAGTGAGTTGATCGAGACCCAGTACTTC.

A note on this clonotype: A read error may be the cause here, since a much bigger clone is one base away. For the CDR3, the DNA is TGTGTCAGTAGTCCCGCCCGGGGCAGATACAATGAGCAGTTCTTC. This sequence encodes CVSSPARGRYNEQFF. This chain uses TRBV19 with TRBJ2-1, with D perhaps matching TRBD1 or TRBD2 (5 bases each). This CDR3 is 15 amino acids long. Germline V gene data show CDR1 as LNHDA and CDR2 as SQIVND (reference sequence).

This clonotype has more than one count but fewer than ten. The CDR3 sequence: CASGFAPGQPNEKLFF. The DNA of the CDR3 is TGTGCTAGTGGTTTCGCCCCCGGACAGCCTAATGAAAAACTGTTTTTT. The chain couples TRBV12-5 to TRBJ1-4, with D tentatively TRBD1 (6 bases). This CDR3 comprises 16 residues. Trimming removed 3 bases from V and 3 bases from J, with 14 bases in between. From germline, CDR1 is LGHNT and CDR2 FRNRAP.

This clonotype showed up just a few times. This chain uses TRBV6-2 or TRBV6-3 with TRBJ1-1, with D unclear. The CDR3 extends over 14 amino acids. Deletions cut 8 bases from V and 4 bases from J, with 17 bases between. CDR1 and CDR2 from the germline V gene are MNHEY and SVGEGT. The CDR3 DNA sequence: TGTGCCAGCTTGATGGTTGAGGCAATCACTGAAGCTTTCTTT. It yields the protein CASLMVEAITEAFF.

This clonotype has just a few counts. This sequence joins TRBV7-6 and TRBJ2-2; TRBD1 or TRBD2 may be the D gene (5 bases each). V shed 0 bases and J shed 5 bases, with 10 bases lying between them. The V gene's germline CDR1 is SGHVS and CDR2 FNYEAQ. The CDR3 spans 15 residues. For the CDR3, the DNA is TGTGCCAGCAGCTTAGCCCTGGGACGAACCGGGGAGCTGTTTTTT. This gives the protein CASSLALGRTGELFF. Drawing the rest from reference TRBV7-6 and TRBJ2-2, the complete variable domain is GAGVSQSPRYKVTKRGQDVALRCDPISGHVSLYWYRQALGQGPEFLTYFNYEAQQDKSGLPNDRFSAERPEGSISTLTIQRTEQRDSAMYRCASSLALGRTGELFFGEGSRLTVL.

V is TRBV28 and J is TRBJ2-3; the D gene is possibly TRBD1 (6 bases). This CDR3 is built from 13 residues. CDR1 and CDR2 (germline): MDHEN, SYDVKM. V was trimmed by 6 bases and J by 3 bases, leaving 10 bases between them. CDR3 region: CASSLGQTDTQYF. The CDR3 nucleotides read TGTGCCAGCAGCCTCGGACAGACAGATACGCAGTATTTT.

This chain joins TRBV6-6 and TRBJ1-5, with a tentative D call TRBD1 (5 bases). From germline, CDR1 is MNHNY and CDR2 SVGAGI (reference sequence). The V end was cut by 2 bases, the J end by 5 bases, with 10 bases between. The CDR3 sequence is 14 residues long. The CDR3 nucleotides read TGTGCCAGCAGTTACGAAAGGGGAGATCAGCCCCAGCATTTT. Its protein product is CASSYERGDQPQHF.

The sample holds a few counts of this clonotype. This rearrangement joins TRBV6-2 or TRBV6-3 to TRBJ1-1, with no clear D. The germline gives CDR1 MNHEY, CDR2 SVGEGT. V was cut by 4 bases and J by 2 bases, with 11 bases left in between. CDR3 size: 14 residues. CDR3 sequence reads: CASSSLKRNTEAFF. The CDR3 DNA reads TGTGCCAGCAGTTCCTTAAAGAGAAACACTGAAGCTTTCTTT.

In its sample, this clonotype was seen once. The V call is TRBV6-6, the J call TRBJ1-5; the D is unclear. Germline V lookup: CDR1 MNHNY, CDR2 SVGAGI (reference sequence). The CDR3 is 14 amino acids. The V end lost 4 bases, the J end lost 8 bases, and 15 bases lay between the germline ends. CDR3: CASSLTPQEEPQHF. In DNA form, the CDR3 reads TGTGCCAGCAGTTTGACACCACAAGAGGAGCCCCAGCATTTT.

This clonotype was detected only a few times. CDR3 sequence: CSAGPPQGERYEQYF. CDR3 in DNA: TGCAGTGCTGGCCCCCCGCAGGGAGAACGCTACGAGCAGTACTTC. The chain employs TRBV20-1 and TRBJ2-7, with D perhaps TRBD1 or TRBD2 (5 bases each). In germline, CDR1 is DFQATT, CDR2 SNEGSKA (reference sequence). There are 15 residues in the CDR3. V lost 5 bases and J 3 bases, leaving 20 bases between the germline ends.

This rearrangement joins TRBV11-1 to TRBJ1-1, with TRBD1 as a possible D gene (6 bases). The CDR3 is 14 amino acids. Germline-derived CDR1 and CDR2 are SGHAT and FQDESV (reference sequence). With 6 bases removed from V and 6 bases from J, the gap between germline ends came to 17 bases. CDR3 amino acids: CASSTGTTVAEAFF. The DNA of the CDR3 is TGTGCCAGCAGTACGGGGACAACTGTCGCTGAAGCTTTCTTT.

As to this clonotype: A clone one base away is much larger, so this may be a read error. The rearrangement links TRBV7-4 to TRBJ2-1, with a tentative D call TRBD2 (5 bases). There are 12 residues in the CDR3. Trimming pared 3 bases from V and 8 bases from J, leaving 8 bases between. Germline CDR1 SGHVT, CDR2 SQSDAQ. DNA of the CDR3: TGTGCCAGCAGCTTTAGCGCCTATGAGCAGTTCTTC. Protein sequence: CASSFSAYEQFF.

The chain employs TRBV7-6 and TRBJ2-1; D uncertain. Trimming left V 1 base short and J 9 bases short, with 16 bases between. Per the germline V gene, CDR1 is SGHVS and CDR2 is FNYEAQ. This CDR3 region has 15 residues. CDR3 nucleotides: TGTGCCAGCAGCTTAGGATCTCTTCTCTTAGGTGAGCAGTTCTTC. Translating gives CASSLGSLLLGEQFF.

The gene calls are TRBV11-3 and TRBJ1-1, with D uncertain. Per the germline V gene, CDR1 is SGHNT and CDR2 is YENEEA. Trimming removed 6 bases from V and 7 bases from J, with 12 bases in between. This CDR3 has 12 residues. The CDR3 DNA follows: TGTGCCAGCAGTGTTGACGGCGTTGAAGCTTTCTTT. The encoded protein is CASSVDGVEAFF.

V usage is TRBV5-8 and J usage is TRBJ1-6; D unresolved. CDR3 length: 13 amino acids. Germline V gives CDR1 SGHTS, CDR2 YDEGEE. The V end was cut by 5 bases, the J end by 10 bases, with 13 bases between. CDR3 residues: CASRSGPGSPLHF. Written as DNA, the CDR3 is TGTGCCAGCAGATCCGGACCGGGGTCACCCCTCCACTTT. The full variable domain, completed using reference TRBV5-8 and TRBJ1-6, is EAGVTQSPTHLIKTRGQQATLRCSPISGHTSVYWYQQALGLGLQFLLWYDEGEERNRGNFPPRFSGRQFPNYSSELNVNALELEDSALYLCASRSGPGSPLHFGNGTRLTVT.